The 24 T cell receptor beta chains listed next were all sequenced from one sample in a study of T cells after yellow fever vaccination. Using its own MiXCR run on the 5' RACE reads, TCRdb lists one record per CDR3 protein. This table holds about 220,000 distinct CDR3 sequences, roughly 6.8% found once. Sequencing was performed on CD4+ T cells sorted from PBMCs, taken on the day of the yellow fever booster vaccination. These receptors were obtained from a man aged 30-40 years who received the YFV17D yellow fever vaccine.

This clonotype showed up many times. The CDR3 loop is CAISPPPPSGRSYEQYF. CDR3 nucleotides: TGTGCCATCAGCCCCCCCCCGCCCAGCGGAAGATCCTACGAGCAGTACTTC. The genes are TRBV10-3 and TRBJ2-7; D is possibly TRBD2 (5 bases). Germline CDR1 reads ENHRY; CDR2 reads SYGVKD. V was clipped by 6 bases and J by 1 base, with 22 bases between them. CDR3 length equals 17 residues.

In its sample, this clonotype was seen a few times. The V gene is TRBV7-9, the J gene TRBJ2-1, with a weak D call TRBD2 (6 bases). Germline CDR1 reads SEHNR; CDR2 reads FQNEAQ (reference sequence). V gave up 3 bases and J gave up 6 bases, with 21 bases separating them. The CDR3 totals 17 residues. In DNA, the CDR3 is TGTGCCAGCAGCTTCTGGAGGGGACTCGGCCGGATCAATGAGCAGTTCTTC. Translating gives CASSFWRGLGRINEQFF.

In this sample, this clonotype turned up many times. J is TRBJ2-2 and V is TRBV19; no definite D call. Per germline, CDR1 LNHDA and CDR2 SQIVND (reference sequence). Trimming pared 7 bases from V and 1 base from J, leaving 4 bases between. The CDR3 runs to 12 residues. In DNA form, the CDR3 reads TGTGCCAGTAATTTGAACACCGGGGAGCTGTTTTTT. Translated, it gives CASNLNTGELFF.

In this sample, this clonotype turned up many times. V is TRBV12-3 or TRBV12-4 and J is TRBJ2-3; D is ambiguous. There are 12 residues in the CDR3. V was cut by 6 bases and J by 2 bases, with 6 bases left in between. The CDR3 sequence is CASRKNTDTQYF. The CDR3 bases are TGTGCCAGCAGGAAAAACACAGATACGCAGTATTTT.

This clonotype was seen at least ten times. The chain joins TRBV9 to TRBJ2-1; tentatively, D is TRBD1 (6 bases). Germline CDR1 reads SGDLS; CDR2 reads YYNGEE. The CDR3 is 16 amino acids. Trimming removed 0 bases at V and 5 bases at J, with 15 bases between. The CDR3: CASSVGGPSRHNEQFF. Written as DNA, the CDR3 is TGTGCCAGCAGCGTAGGGGGGCCCTCTCGACACAATGAGCAGTTCTTC.

A few counts support this clonotype. The chain recombines TRBV6-5 with TRBJ1-1, with D unresolved. The CDR3 sequence is 14 residues long. Trimming took 2 bases from V and 1 from J, leaving 8 bases between them. Germline V gives CDR1 MNHEY, CDR2 SVGAGI. CDR3 loop: CASSYRIENTEAFF. The CDR3 DNA is TGTGCCAGCAGTTACAGGATAGAGAACACTGAAGCTTTCTTT.

This sequence joins TRBV20-1 and TRBJ2-7; 12 bases map to TRBD2. The CDR3 totals 12 residues. V lost 5 bases to trimming and J lost 7 bases; unmatched junction nucleotides: 3. CDR1 and CDR2 from the germline V gene are DFQATT and SNEGSKA (reference sequence). The CDR3 DNA reads as TGCAGTGCTGGACTAGCGGGAAGGGAGCAGTACTTC. It is translated as CSAGLAGREQYF.

This clonotype has a count of ten or more. The chain joins TRBV5-5 to TRBJ2-7, with D unclear. V lost 2 bases and J lost 6, with 12 bases in between. CDR1 and CDR2 from the germline V gene are SGHKS and YYEKEE (reference sequence). The CDR3 loop spans 13 amino acids. CDR3 nucleotide sequence: TGTGCCAGCAGCTTCGGATATGTTCGCGAGCAGTACTTC. It yields the protein CASSFGYVREQYF. The variable domain in full, completed from reference TRBV5-5 and TRBJ2-7, reads DAGVTQSPTHLIKTRGQQVTLRCSPISGHKSVSWYQQVLGQGPQFIFQYYEKEERGRGNFPDRFSARQFPNYSSELNVNALLLGDSALYLCASSFGYVREQYFGPGTRLTVT.

This clonotype was recorded a few times. The chain has TRBV10-3 and TRBJ2-3, with D perhaps given as TRBD1 or TRBD2 (5 bases each). The V end was cut by 2 bases, the J end by 4 bases, with 13 bases between. The CDR3 is made up of 15 amino acids. Germline V gene data show CDR1 as ENHRY and CDR2 as SYGVKD. Written as DNA, the CDR3 is TGTGCCATCAGTGAGGGGGGAGAAGTGGCAGATACGCAGTATTTT. Amino acids: CAISEGGEVADTQYF.

The chain carries TRBV20-1 and TRBJ2-5; 11 nucleotides agree with TRBD2. The germline gives CDR1 DFQATT, CDR2 SNEGSKA (reference sequence). V was pared by 5 bases and J by 5 bases, with 4 bases of the junction left unmatched. The CDR3 consists of 13 residues. In DNA form, the CDR3 reads TGCAGTGCTCCGACTAGCGGGACTGAGACCCAGTACTTC. It is translated as CSAPTSGTETQYF.

In this sample, this clonotype turned up many times. As DNA, the CDR3 is TGCAGTGCCCCGACAGGGGAGGATACGCAGTATTTT. Protein: CSAPTGEDTQYF. The V and J genes are TRBV20-1 and TRBJ2-3; 8 bases are shared with TRBD1. The CDR3 spans 12 residues. With V trimmed by 6 bases and J by 6 bases, 5 bases remained unmatched. CDR1 and CDR2 from the germline V gene are DFQATT and SNEGSKA (reference sequence).

The gene calls are TRBV7-9 and TRBJ2-2, with 11 bases lining up with TRBD2. Germline V gene lookup returns CDR1 SEHNR and CDR2 FQNEAQ (reference sequence). V was clipped by 4 bases and J by 4 bases; unmatched bases: 2. This CDR3 region has 15 residues. The CDR3 sequence: CASSWGLAATGELFF. The CDR3 bases are TGTGCCAGCAGCTGGGGACTAGCGGCCACCGGGGAGCTGTTTTTT.

The CDR3 sequence: CASSQSMGPYNEQFF. CDR3 nucleotides: TGCGCCAGCAGTCAATCCATGGGGCCTTACAATGAGCAGTTCTTC. The J gene is TRBJ2-1, the V gene TRBV23-1, with D maybe TRBD1 (5 bases). TRBV23-1 is marked as an open reading frame, function uncertain. Trimming stripped 0 bases from V and 4 bases from J, with 10 bases between. This CDR3 is 15 amino acids long.

This clonotype was picked up a small number of times. The rearrangement uses TRBV20-1 and TRBJ1-2; tentative D call: TRBD1 (5 bases). The CDR3 contains 14 residues. The V and J ends lost 0 bases and 4 bases respectively, with 12 bases between them. Germline V gene lookup returns CDR1 DFQATT and CDR2 SNEGSKA (reference sequence). CDR3 residues: CSARDNRGTYGYTF. As DNA, the CDR3 is TGCAGTGCTAGAGATAATCGGGGGACCTATGGCTACACCTTC.

Ten or more counts support this clonotype. The chain uses TRBV7-2 and TRBJ2-4; D call uncertain. CDR3 size: 11 residues. V was trimmed by 3 bases and J by 13 bases, leaving 10 bases between them. Germline V gene data show CDR1 as SGHTA and CDR2 as FQGNSA. The CDR3 reads CASSLSGVQYF. Written as DNA, the CDR3 is TGTGCCAGCAGCTTGTCCGGAGTACAGTACTTC.

This clonotype was observed a few times. V is TRBV5-6 and J is TRBJ2-2; 8 nucleotides align to TRBD1. From germline, CDR1 is SGHDT and CDR2 YYEEEE. V shed 4 bases and J 4 bases; nucleotides not matched to a gene: 6. The CDR3 runs 15 residues. CDR3 bases: TGTGCCAGCAGCCCTCCGGGACAGGTCACCGGGGAGCTGTTTTTT. Translation gives CASSPPGQVTGELFF. Full variable domain (missing parts from reference TRBV5-6 and TRBJ2-2): DAGVTQSPTHLIKTRGQQVTLRCSPKSGHDTVSWYQQALGQGPQFIFQYYEEEERQRGNFPDRFSGHQFPNYSSELNVNALLLGDSALYLCASSPPGQVTGELFFGEGSRLTVL.

This clonotype has just a few counts. The CDR3 protein is CASSAGTALGTF. CDR3 nucleotide sequence: TGCGCCAGCAGCGCCGGGACAGCCCTTGGCACCTTC. The chain recombines TRBV5-1 with TRBJ1-2; 7 nucleotides agree with TRBD1. CDR1 and CDR2 from the germline V gene are SGHRS and YFSETQ. Germline trimming cut 4 bases from V and 13 bases from J; bases unmatched to any gene: 10. The CDR3 runs 12 residues.

This clonotype occurred many times. The chain uses TRBV9 and TRBJ1-4; 7 positions match TRBD1. Germline trimming cut 3 bases from V and 5 bases from J; bases unmatched to any gene: 7. Germline V CDR1 and CDR2: SGDLS, YYNGEE. The CDR3 runs 15 residues. Here the CDR3 reads CASSALTGTNEKLFF. The CDR3 DNA follows: TGTGCCAGCAGCGCTCTGACAGGGACGAATGAAAAACTGTTTTTT.

This clonotype was counted at least ten times. The rearrangement joins TRBV7-8 to TRBJ2-1, with 9 bases identical to TRBD2. J gave up 3 bases and V 3 bases, and 3 bases lay outside the gene matches. The CDR3 extends over 15 amino acids. From germline, CDR1 is SGHVS and CDR2 FQNEAQ. CDR3 sequence (DNA): TGTGCCAGCAGCTTGGGACTAGCCCTCTACAATGAGCAGTTCTTC. Translated, it gives CASSLGLALYNEQFF.

In this sample, this clonotype turned up many times. The rearrangement links TRBV12-3 or TRBV12-4 to TRBJ1-1; 8 bases align to TRBD1. J gave up 11 bases and V 6 bases, and 11 bases lay outside the gene matches. CDR3 length: 13 residues. For the CDR3, the DNA is TGTGCCAGCAGCTTTGGGACGACAGGGGATGCTTTCTTT. Translating it yields CASSFGTTGDAFF.

This clonotype has more than one count but fewer than ten. This chain connects TRBV7-2 to TRBJ2-7; a weak D match, TRBD2 (5 bases). The germline V gene encodes CDR1 SGHTA and CDR2 FQGNSA. V was clipped by 1 base and J by 5 bases, with 15 bases between them. The CDR3 totals 15 residues. In nucleotides, the CDR3 is TGTGCCAGCAGCTTAGTAACTAGTGTCGCTAACGAGCAGTACTTC. Amino acids: CASSLVTSVANEQYF. Filled out from reference TRBV7-2 and TRBJ2-7, the complete variable domain reads GAGVSQSPSNKVTEKGKDVELRCDPISGHTALYWYRQSLGQGLEFLIYFQGNSAPDKSGLPSDRFSAERTGGSVSTLTIQRTQQEDSAVYLCASSLVTSVANEQYFGPGTRLTVT.

The J gene is TRBJ2-2, the V gene TRBV18, with D possibly being TRBD1 or TRBD2 (5 bases each). V dropped 5 bases and J dropped 6 bases, with 19 bases sitting between them. This CDR3 comprises 16 residues. Germline V gene sequence: CDR1 KGHSH, CDR2 LQKENI. The CDR3 DNA reads TGTGCCAGCTCATCGAACTATCCGGGGACCGCCGGGGAGCTGTTTTTT. Amino acids: CASSSNYPGTAGELFF.

The chain uses TRBV20-1 and TRBJ1-1; D call uncertain. Germline CDR1 and CDR2: DFQATT and SNEGSKA (reference sequence). The CDR3 totals 12 residues. The germline V and J ends were trimmed by 2 bases and 3 bases, with 7 bases remaining between them. The CDR3: CSARLSYTEAFF. CDR3 sequence (DNA): TGCAGTGCTAGATTGAGCTACACTGAAGCTTTCTTT.

This clonotype was observed a few times. The chain employs TRBV6-5 and TRBJ1-1; no firm D call. V was cut by 7 bases and J by 4 bases, with 10 bases left in between. Looked up from germline, CDR1 is MNHEY and CDR2 is SVGAGI. This CDR3 spans 12 amino acids. The DNA of the CDR3 is TGTGCCAGCAAGAAGTCGGGCACTGAAGCTTTCTTT. It encodes CASKKSGTEAFF.